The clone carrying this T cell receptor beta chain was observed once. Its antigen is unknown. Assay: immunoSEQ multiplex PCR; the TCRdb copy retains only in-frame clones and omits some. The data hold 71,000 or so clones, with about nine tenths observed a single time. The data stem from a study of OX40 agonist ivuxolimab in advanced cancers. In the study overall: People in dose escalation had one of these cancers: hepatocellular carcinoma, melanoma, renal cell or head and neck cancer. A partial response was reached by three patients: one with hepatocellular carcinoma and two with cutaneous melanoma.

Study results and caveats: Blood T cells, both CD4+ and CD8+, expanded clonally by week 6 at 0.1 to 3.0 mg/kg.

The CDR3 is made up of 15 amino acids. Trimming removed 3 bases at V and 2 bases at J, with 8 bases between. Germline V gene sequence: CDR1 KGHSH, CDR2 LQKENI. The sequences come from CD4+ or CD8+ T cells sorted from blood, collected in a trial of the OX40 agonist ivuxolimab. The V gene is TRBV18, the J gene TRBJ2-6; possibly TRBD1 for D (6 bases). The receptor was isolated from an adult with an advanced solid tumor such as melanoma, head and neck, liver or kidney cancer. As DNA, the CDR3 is TGTGCCAGCTCACCCCAGGGGACTGGGGCCAACGTCCTGACTTTC. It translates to CASSPQGTGANVLTF.